This T cell receptor (beta chain) emerged from a study of CD8 T cells in Susac syndrome (dated by TCRdb to 2018 to 2020). Study-wide context: Repertoire sequencing was used to test whether CD8+ T cell activation and differentiation in Susac syndrome was antigen driven. Overall study results and their limits: The TCR sequencing and HLA analysis was acknowledged to have included a relatively small number of individuals.

Peripheral blood CD8+ and CD4+ T cells from healthy donors, Susac syndrome patients and multiple sclerosis patients were profiled using high-throughput TCR beta sequencing. Treatment-naive patients with stable or active relapsing-remitting disease fulfilling revised McDonald criteria were used as multiple sclerosis controls. Bulk CD8+ and CD4+ T cells were purified by magnetic negative isolation, while CD8+ TEMRA cells were enriched using FACS. Blood was drawn into EDTA tubes, processed within 24 hours, and PBMCs were isolated by density gradient centrifugation. PBMCs intended for TCR sequencing were frozen in liquid nitrogen and were later thawed in a 37 degrees C water bath. The sorted or isolated CD4+, CD8+ and CD8+ TEMRA cells had a purity of 90% or higher. About this clonotype: No cognate antigen has been identified for it. Per-nucleotide qualities are absent, and no much larger clonotype sits a single base away.

Ends trimmed: V by 2 bases, J by 5 bases; bases unmatched to a gene: 6. The germline V gene yields MGHRA for CDR1 and YSYEKL for CDR2. The CDR3 runs 16 amino acids, cysteine and phenylalanine included. Solely the CDR3 DNA is kept, with 48 bases framed from the first base. RNA was extracted with the RNeasy kit and about 0.5 to 1 ug was reverse transcribed using random hexamers. TCR beta CDR3 regions were amplified with the immunoSEQ multiplex PCR assay covering 54 Vbeta and 13 Jbeta segments. Bias from PCR amplification was corrected by using a synthetic template baseline for primer optimization and for computational correction. From the authors' description of their analysis: Only productive sequences were kept, with reads annotated to V, D and J genes according to IMGT and analyzed in immunoSEQ Analyzer. Clonality was computed as one minus Shannon entropy normalized by log2 of the number of productive unique sequences. Public and private clones were assessed among the 100 most prevalent clones of each patient and control. A clone was defined as Susac-specific if it was absent from the healthy and MS cohorts, from some 1,100 published viral clones and from other ImmuneACCESS disease sequences. TCRdb took the public reads, trimmed them with fastp at Q25, ran MiXCR for clone calling and kept in-frame beta chains. Identical CDR3 protein sequences are pooled into one entry, listed with their most common genes and DNA. TCRdb's processing, not the study's, gives the V and J calls here. In this sample the table shows around 69,000 distinct CDR3 sequences, under 96% of which occur a single time. Of the sample, 0.095% to 0.12% is held by the ten largest clones.

The chain couples TRBV4-1 to TRBJ2-5; 12 bases in the junction line up with TRBD2. Sequencing was performed on CD4+ T cells from PBMCs. The sequence was obtained from a human donor with multiple sclerosis. CDR3 reads: CASSQLGLAGGETQYF. The nucleotide sequence is TGCGCCAGCAGCCAATTGGGGCTAGCGGGGGGGGAGACCCAGTACTTC.